This TCR beta chain emerged from a study of blood T cells in healthy people across ages. A second about 6 to 12 cycle PCR used barcoded and J-beta primers. Individual samples furnished no less than 3 million CDR3-containing paired-end reads apiece. Each CDR3 protein is one row after TCRdb ran MiXCR on the 5' RACE reads. The sample carries over 1,500,000 distinct CDR3 sequences, about 49% recorded once. The receptor was derived from a woman aged 40-49 years in good health. Source material: blood.

The CDR3 DNA reads TGTGCCAGCCTAAACCGGGACAACCAAGAGACCCAGTACTTC. Amino acid sequence: CASLNRDNQETQYF. The chain is built from TRBV5-4 and TRBJ2-5, with D possibly matching TRBD1 (6 bases). Trimming took 7 bases from V and 0 from J, leaving 13 bases between them. This CDR3 is 14 amino acids long. Germline CDR1 and CDR2: SGHNT and YYREEE (reference sequence).